Below, one TCR beta chain is given with its context. Unique molecular identifiers were incorporated when the TCRbeta library was constructed. TCRdb itself ran the PCR reads through MiXCR, one entry per CDR3 protein. The data hold approximately 200,000 distinct CDR3 sequences, with 13% to 15% observed a single time. This entry belongs to a study of T-cell reconstitution after alpha-beta-depleted transplantation in children. The CDR3 contains 17 residues. V lost 0 bases and J 6 bases, leaving 18 bases between the germline ends. Germline CDR1 is SGHRS and CDR2 is YFSETQ. J is TRBJ1-4 and V is TRBV5-1; perhaps TRBD1 as D (5 bases). The sequencing used PBMCs from the stem cell graft donor, collected from the stem cell graft. This receptor was obtained from a human donor who donated a stem cell graft to a child with acute lymphoblastic leukemia. CDR3 DNA: TGCGCCAGCAGCTTGGACGGGGGGACGGGGCGCCATGAAAAACTGTTTTTT. This codes for CASSLDGGTGRHEKLFF.